The T cell receptor beta chain described here comes from a study of cytomegalovirus exposure and HLA in healthy donors. The PCR used 60 Vbeta and 13 Jbeta primers. Assay used: immunoSEQ multiplex PCR; TCRdb lists only in-frame clones, some missing. The sample consists of approximately 170,000 clones, 81% of them appearing once. Germline assignment: CDR1 MNHEY and CDR2 SVGAGI. V shed 8 bases and J 4 bases; nucleotides not matched to a gene: 1. The CDR3 has 11 amino acids. About this clone: The target antigen is unknown.

Findings and limits, study-wide: A later analysis reportedly found fewer N-insertions in an Asian-associated ancestry cluster than the roughly 730-donor mean. The study recorded 160 or so TCR beta chains that were cytomegalovirus-associated. About 90% or about 30% of the time was how often most TCR beta V segments were productive, according to an earlier analysis. TRBV6-2, TRBV6-3 and other indistinguishable V segments were excluded.

Sample: PBMCs. The chain links TRBV6-5 to TRBJ2-5, with 7 bases that match TRBD2. The receptor comes from a man aged 45-60 years in good health and CMV-seropositive. The CDR3 is CASWGGETQYF. Here the CDR3 DNA reads TGTGCCAGCTGGGGGGGAGAGACCCAGTACTTC.